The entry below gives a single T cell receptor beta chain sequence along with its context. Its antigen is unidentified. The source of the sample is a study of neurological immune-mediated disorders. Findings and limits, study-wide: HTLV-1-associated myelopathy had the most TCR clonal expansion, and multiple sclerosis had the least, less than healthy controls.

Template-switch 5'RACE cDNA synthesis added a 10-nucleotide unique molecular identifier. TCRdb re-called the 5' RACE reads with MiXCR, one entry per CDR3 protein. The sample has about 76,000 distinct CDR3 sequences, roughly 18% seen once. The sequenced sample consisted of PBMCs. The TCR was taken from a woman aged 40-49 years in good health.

CDR3 nucleotide sequence: TGCAGTGCTAGTAATAACCAGGGGGGTGGTGAAGCTTTCTTT. Its protein is CSASNNQGGGEAFF. The chain joins TRBV20-1 to TRBJ1-1; 7 bases are shared with TRBD1. Germline CDR1 DFQATT, CDR2 SNEGSKA (reference sequence). The CDR3 covers 14 residues. V gave up 3 bases and J gave up 7 bases; unmatched junction bases: 11.